The 21 T cell receptor beta chains below all came from one sample that was sequenced in a study of blood T cells in healthy people across ages. A sample-barcoded 5' primer and a J-beta primer mix were used in a second PCR of about 6 to 12 cycles. TCRdb redid the calling of the 5' RACE reads with MiXCR, one entry per CDR3 protein. This table holds hundreds of thousands of distinct CDR3 sequences, roughly half found once. Source material: blood. The receptors derive from a woman older than 75 in good health.

This clonotype occurred once. J is TRBJ2-7 and V is TRBV3-1, with TRBD2 matching 8 bases. After removal of 2 bases from V and 0 bases from J, the junction contained 9 bases not matched to a gene. The CDR3 consists of 17 residues. Germline V gives CDR1 LGHDT, CDR2 YNNKEL (reference sequence). DNA of the CDR3: TGTGCCAGCAGCCAATTCTCCTGGACTAGCAACTCCTACGAGCAGTACTTC. Translation gives CASSQFSWTSNSYEQYF.

The chain has TRBV2 and TRBJ2-7, with TRBD1 as a possible D gene (6 bases). The V end was cut by 8 bases, the J end by 3 bases, with 26 bases between. CDR1 and CDR2 (germline): SNHLY, FYNNEI. This CDR3 is built from 17 residues. The CDR3 loop reads CASLDTAVRRGFYEQYF. The CDR3 DNA follows: TGTGCCAGCTTAGACACAGCGGTTCGTAGGGGGTTCTACGAGCAGTACTTC.

The chain carries TRBV7-9 and TRBJ2-2, with TRBD2 identical over 10 bases. Germline loops: CDR1 SEHNR, CDR2 FQNEAQ (reference sequence). The length of the CDR3 is 17 residues. After removal of 5 bases from V and 1 base from J, the junction contained 7 bases not matched to a gene. This chain's CDR3 is CASSHRRTSGNTGELFF. CDR3 nucleotides: TGTGCCAGCAGCCATCGACGGACTAGCGGGAACACCGGGGAGCTGTTTTTT.

The chain employs TRBV2 and TRBJ2-5; D call uncertain. The CDR3 has 13 residues. V was clipped by 1 base and J by 4 bases, with 7 bases between them. From germline, CDR1 is SNHLY and CDR2 FYNNEI. Here the CDR3 reads CASSEGQVETQYF. In DNA, the CDR3 is TGTGCCAGCAGTGAAGGGCAGGTAGAGACCCAGTACTTC.

The table lists this clonotype with a few counts. The chain uses TRBV28 and TRBJ1-2, with D uncertain. Trimming removed 7 bases at V and 2 bases at J, with 11 bases between. Germline values: CDR1 MDHEN, CDR2 SYDVKM. The CDR3 is made up of 13 amino acids. The CDR3 DNA is TGTGCCAGCATAGCCGGGATGAACTATGGCTACACCTTC. Protein: CASIAGMNYGYTF.

The genes are TRBV20-1 and TRBJ2-1; 9 bases are shared with TRBD2. The germline CDR1 and CDR2 sequences are DFQATT and SNEGSKA (reference sequence). The length of the CDR3 is 14 residues. V lost 3 bases, J lost 4 bases, and 4 bases stayed unmatched. The CDR3: CSASRGLAYNEQFF. The DNA of the CDR3 is TGCAGTGCTAGTCGGGGACTAGCTTACAATGAGCAGTTCTTC.

V usage is TRBV12-3 or TRBV12-4 and J usage is TRBJ2-1; a possible D gene is TRBD2 (7 bases). V lost 3 bases to trimming and J lost 8 bases, with 17 bases between them. This CDR3 is built from 15 residues. The CDR3 coding sequence is TGTGCCAGCAGTTTTCCCTGGGGGGGCCACGATGAGCAGTTCTTC. Its translation is CASSFPWGGHDEQFF.

Only a few counts were recorded for this clonotype. The V and J genes are TRBV18 and TRBJ2-5; 10 bases match TRBD1. Germline V lookup: CDR1 KGHSH, CDR2 LQKENI. CDR3 length equals 17 residues. The ends lost 4 bases at V and 2 bases at J; junction bases unmatched: 10. The CDR3 spells CASSRTGGAGRQETQYF. The CDR3 coding sequence is TGTGCCAGCTCACGGACAGGGGGAGCAGGCCGACAAGAGACCCAGTACTTC.

For this clonotype: A much larger clone sits a single nucleotide away, making a read error possible. The chain links TRBV7-9 to TRBJ2-7; D unclear. The V end was cut by 10 bases, the J end by 6 bases, with 16 bases between. The CDR3 has 12 residues. The germline gives CDR1 SEHNR, CDR2 FQNEAQ (reference sequence). CDR3 DNA sequence: TGTGCCAACACCAACTTCTACGCCGAGCAGTACTTC. Its protein product is CANTNFYAEQYF. Combining the CDR3 with reference TRBV7-9 and TRBJ2-7 gives the whole variable domain DTGVSQNPRHKITKRGQNVTFRCDPISEHNRLYWYRQTLGQGPEFLTYFQNEAQLEKSRLLSDRFSAERPKGSFSTLEIQRTEQGDSAMYLCANTNFYAEQYFGPGTRLTVT.

At least ten counts were recorded for this clonotype. The CDR3 DNA is TGTGCCATCAGTGATAACTACGAGCAGTACTTC. Residues: CAISDNYEQYF. The chain combines TRBV10-3 with TRBJ2-7; D unresolved. The germline V gene encodes CDR1 ENHRY and CDR2 SYGVKD. This CDR3 has 11 amino acids. The V end was cut by 3 bases, the J end by 3 bases, with 3 bases between.

The rearrangement uses TRBV4-3 and TRBJ2-7; 8 bases align to TRBD1. Germline trimming cut 0 bases from V and 3 bases from J; bases unmatched to any gene: 7. This CDR3 is 16 amino acids long. Germline V lookup: CDR1 LGHNA, CDR2 YSLEER. The CDR3 loop is CASSQDLGQADYEQYF. The CDR3 DNA reads TGCGCCAGCAGCCAAGATCTGGGACAGGCCGACTACGAGCAGTACTTC.

Many counts were recorded for this clonotype. V usage is TRBV27 and J usage is TRBJ2-7, with D perhaps matching TRBD1 (5 bases). The CDR3 length is 15 residues. Trimming took 2 bases from V and 2 from J, leaving 13 bases between them. Germline assignment: CDR1 MNHEY and CDR2 SMNVEV (reference sequence). CDR3 residues: CASSLRRDIAYEQYF. CDR3 sequence (DNA): TGTGCCAGCAGTTTACGCAGGGATATCGCCTACGAGCAGTACTTC.

The chain joins TRBV27 to TRBJ2-3, with D perhaps TRBD1 or TRBD2 (6 bases each). V was pared by 6 bases and J by 4 bases, with 14 bases between. The CDR3 consists of 14 residues. CDR1 and CDR2 (germline): MNHEY, SMNVEV (reference sequence). CDR3 DNA: TGTGCCAGCAGCCAAGGGGGGCCGGCAGATACGCAGTATTTT. Its translation: CASSQGGPADTQYF.

This clonotype was seen at least ten times. The rearrangement joins TRBV6-2 or TRBV6-3 to TRBJ2-1, with 10 bases aligning to TRBD2. Losses at the gene ends were 0 bases for V and 3 bases for J; bases not matched to a gene: 11. CDR1 and CDR2 from the germline V gene are MNHEY and SVGEGT. The CDR3 length is 19 residues. The CDR3 region is CASSYSPRLAGPLYNEQFF. CDR3 coding DNA: TGTGCCAGCAGTTACTCCCCTCGACTAGCGGGCCCACTCTACAATGAGCAGTTCTTC.

The J gene is TRBJ2-5, the V gene TRBV28, with D possibly matching TRBD1 (6 bases). The CDR3 contains 15 residues. The germline gives CDR1 MDHEN, CDR2 SYDVKM. V dropped 6 bases and J dropped 4 bases, with 18 bases sitting between them. Written as DNA, the CDR3 is TGTGCCAGCAGACCCCCGCCAGGGGAGAGAGAGACCCAGTACTTC. Translating gives CASRPPPGERETQYF.

V is TRBV5-1 and J is TRBJ1-4, with unresolved D. Germline loops: CDR1 SGHRS, CDR2 YFSETQ. The CDR3 runs to 13 residues. Trimming pared 2 bases from V and 7 bases from J, leaving 9 bases between. CDR3 residues: CASSFTAGEKLFF. CDR3 sequence (DNA): TGCGCCAGCAGCTTCACGGCGGGTGAAAAACTGTTTTTT.

This clonotype showed up many times. The chain uses TRBV20-1 and TRBJ2-1, with a tentative D call TRBD2 (5 bases). There are 13 residues in the CDR3. Trimming cost V 5 bases and J 9 bases, with 17 bases left between them. The germline gives CDR1 DFQATT, CDR2 SNEGSKA (reference sequence). This chain's CDR3 is CSAQRPAVSEQFF. In DNA form, the CDR3 reads TGCAGTGCTCAACGCCCAGCGGTCAGTGAGCAGTTCTTC.

This clonotype has a count of ten or more. This sequence joins TRBV15 and TRBJ1-4, with D tentatively TRBD1 (5 bases). The CDR3 runs 16 residues. The V and J ends lost 0 bases and 4 bases respectively, with 12 bases between them. Germline CDR1 is LNHNV and CDR2 is YYDKDF (reference sequence). CDR3 loop: CATSRDYGTNNEKLFF. CDR3 sequence (DNA): TGTGCCACCAGCAGAGACTACGGGACCAATAATGAAAAACTGTTTTTT.

This clonotype came up a few times. The chain recombines TRBV10-2 with TRBJ2-7; the D gene is possibly TRBD1 (5 bases). Germline assignment: CDR1 WSHSY and CDR2 SAAADI. This CDR3 comprises 13 residues. V lost 3 bases and J lost 3, with 9 bases in between. CDR3 in amino acids: CASSDGHRYEQYF. In DNA form, the CDR3 reads TGCGCCAGCAGTGACGGACACCGCTACGAGCAGTACTTC.

J is TRBJ1-2 and V is TRBV27, with no clear D. In germline, CDR1 is MNHEY, CDR2 SMNVEV (reference sequence). The CDR3 has 13 amino acids. Trimming shortened V by 8 bases and J by 8 bases, and 18 bases separated the two germline ends. This CDR3 reads CASSAGRLYGYTF. Written as DNA, the CDR3 is TGTGCCAGCTCCGCCGGGAGGCTGTACGGCTACACCTTC.

Points on this clonotype: Just one base apart from a much larger clone, this may be a read error. This chain connects TRBV4-2 to TRBJ2-7, with D possibly matching TRBD1 (6 bases). CDR1 LGHNA and CDR2 YNFKEQ come from the germline V gene. The CDR3 spans 14 residues. V lost 1 base and J lost 7, with 14 bases in between. CDR3 in DNA: TGTGCCAGCAGCCAAGCCGGACAGCCGACTGAGCAGTACTTC. Protein product: CASSQAGQPTEQYF.